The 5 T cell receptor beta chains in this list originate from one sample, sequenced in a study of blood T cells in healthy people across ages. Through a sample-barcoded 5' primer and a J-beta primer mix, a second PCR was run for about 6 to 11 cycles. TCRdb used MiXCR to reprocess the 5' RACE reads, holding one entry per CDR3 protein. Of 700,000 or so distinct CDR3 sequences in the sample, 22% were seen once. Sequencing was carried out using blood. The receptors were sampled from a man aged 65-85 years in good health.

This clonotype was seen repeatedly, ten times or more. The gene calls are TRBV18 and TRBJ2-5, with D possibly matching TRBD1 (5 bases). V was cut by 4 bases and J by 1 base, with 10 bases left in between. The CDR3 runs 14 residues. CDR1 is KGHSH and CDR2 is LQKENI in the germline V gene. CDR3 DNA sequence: TGTGCCAGCTCACGGGGCGGAAGCCAAGAGACCCAGTACTTC. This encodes CASSRGGSQETQYF. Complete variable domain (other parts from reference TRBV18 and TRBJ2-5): NAGVMQNPRHLVRRRGQEARLRCSPMKGHSHVYWYRQLPEEGLKFMVYLQKENIIDESGMPKERFSAEFPKEGPSILRIQQVVRGDSAAYFCASSRGGSQETQYFGPGTRLLVL.

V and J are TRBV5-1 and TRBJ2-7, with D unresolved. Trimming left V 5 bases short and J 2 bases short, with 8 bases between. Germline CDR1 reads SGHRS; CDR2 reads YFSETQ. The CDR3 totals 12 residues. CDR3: CASSENTYEQYF. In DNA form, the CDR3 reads TGCGCCAGCAGTGAAAATACCTACGAGCAGTACTTC.

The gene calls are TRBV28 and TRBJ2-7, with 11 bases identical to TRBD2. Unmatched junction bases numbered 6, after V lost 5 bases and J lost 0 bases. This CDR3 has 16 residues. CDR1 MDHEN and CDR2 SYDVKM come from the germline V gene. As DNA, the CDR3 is TGTGCCAGCAGTCCAACTAGCGGGGGTCTCTCCTACGAGCAGTACTTC. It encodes CASSPTSGGLSYEQYF.

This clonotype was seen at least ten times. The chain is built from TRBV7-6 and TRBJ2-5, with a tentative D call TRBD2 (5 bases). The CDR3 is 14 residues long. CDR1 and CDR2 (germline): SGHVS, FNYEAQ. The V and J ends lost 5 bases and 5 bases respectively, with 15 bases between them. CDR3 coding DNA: TGTGCCAGCAGCGACGGGATTCCGGCGGAGACCCAGTACTTC. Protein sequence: CASSDGIPAETQYF.

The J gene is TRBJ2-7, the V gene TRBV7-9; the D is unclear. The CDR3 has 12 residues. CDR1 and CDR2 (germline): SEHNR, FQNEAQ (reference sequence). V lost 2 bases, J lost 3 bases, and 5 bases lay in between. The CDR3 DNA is TGTGCCAGCAGCTTAACACGCTACGAGCAGTACTTC. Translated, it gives CASSLTRYEQYF. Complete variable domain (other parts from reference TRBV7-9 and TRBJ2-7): DTGVSQNPRHKITKRGQNVTFRCDPISEHNRLYWYRQTLGQGPEFLTYFQNEAQLEKSRLLSDRFSAERPKGSFSTLEIQRTEQGDSAMYLCASSLTRYEQYFGPGTRLTVT.